This T cell receptor (beta chain) was identified during a study of OX40 agonist ivuxolimab in advanced cancers. Overall study: Every 2 weeks, ivuxolimab was infused into the patients intravenously at between 0.01 and 10 mg/kg. General observations from the study: Expanded peripheral T-cell antigen specificity went undetermined. Those patients achieving a partial response at 0.1-3.0 mg/kg showed among the lowest clonal expansion.

Generated by immunoSEQ multiplex PCR, the TCRdb table keeps only in-frame clones and is missing some. The profile shows about 80,000 clones, over 85% of them singletons. Per germline, CDR1 SGHDT and CDR2 YYEEEE. Trimming left V 3 bases short and J 4 bases short, with 23 bases between. The CDR3 extends over 17 amino acids. A note on this clone: The antigen is undetermined.

The TCR was taken from an adult with an advanced solid tumor such as melanoma, head and neck, liver or kidney cancer. The chain is built from TRBV5-6 and TRBJ2-7, with D hard to call. Specimen: CD4+ or CD8+ T cells sorted from blood, collected in a trial of the OX40 agonist ivuxolimab. The CDR3: CASSSLELVGFVYEQYF. The CDR3 nucleotides are TGTGCCAGCAGCTCTTTAGAGTTAGTGGGGTTCGTGTACGAGCAGTACTTC.